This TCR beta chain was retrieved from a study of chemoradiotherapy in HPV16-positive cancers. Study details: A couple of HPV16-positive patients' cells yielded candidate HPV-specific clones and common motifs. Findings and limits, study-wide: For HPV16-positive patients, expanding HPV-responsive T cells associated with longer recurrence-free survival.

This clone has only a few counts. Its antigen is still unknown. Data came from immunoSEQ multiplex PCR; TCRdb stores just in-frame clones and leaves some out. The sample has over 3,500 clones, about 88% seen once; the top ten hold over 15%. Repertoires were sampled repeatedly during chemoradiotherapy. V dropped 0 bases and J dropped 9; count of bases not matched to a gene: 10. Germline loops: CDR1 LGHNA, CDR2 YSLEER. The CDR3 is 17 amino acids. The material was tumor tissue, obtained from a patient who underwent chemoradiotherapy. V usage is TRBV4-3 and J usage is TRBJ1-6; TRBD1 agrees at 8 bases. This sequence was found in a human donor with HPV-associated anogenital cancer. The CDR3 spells CASSQERTGNFGSPLHF. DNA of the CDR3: TGCGCCAGCAGCCAAGAGCGGACAGGGAACTTTGGTTCACCCCTCCACTTT.